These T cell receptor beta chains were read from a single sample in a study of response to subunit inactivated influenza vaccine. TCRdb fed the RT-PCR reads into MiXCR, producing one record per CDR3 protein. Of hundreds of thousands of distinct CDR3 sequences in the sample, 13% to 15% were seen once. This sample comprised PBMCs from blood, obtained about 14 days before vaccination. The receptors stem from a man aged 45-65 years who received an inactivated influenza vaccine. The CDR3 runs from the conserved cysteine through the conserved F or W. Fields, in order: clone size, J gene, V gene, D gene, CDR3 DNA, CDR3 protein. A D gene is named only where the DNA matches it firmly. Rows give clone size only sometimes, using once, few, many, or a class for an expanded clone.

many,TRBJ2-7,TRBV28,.,TGTGCCAGCAGTTTATGGTCTGCAAGGTACTTC,CASSLWSARYF
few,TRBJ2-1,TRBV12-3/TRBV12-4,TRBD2,TGTGCCAGCAGTTTAGGAGGCGGGAGGACCTACAATGAGCAGTTCTTC,CASSLGGGRTYNEQFF
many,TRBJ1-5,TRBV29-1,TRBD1,TGCAGCGTGGGACAGCACAATCAGCCCCAGCATTTT,CSVGQHNQPQHF
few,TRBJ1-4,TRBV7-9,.,TGTGCCAGCAGCCCTGGGGGGCGCGAGGAAAAACTGTTTTTT,CASSPGGREEKLFF
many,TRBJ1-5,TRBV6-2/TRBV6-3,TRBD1,TGTGCCAGCAGAGACAGGGGCGATCAGCCCCAGCATTTT,CASRDRGDQPQHF
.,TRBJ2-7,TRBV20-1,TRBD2,TGCAGTGCTACCGGGACTAGCGGGAGGGTCTCCTACGAGCAGTACTTC,CSATGTSGRVSYEQYF
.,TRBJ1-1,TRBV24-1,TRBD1,TGTGCCACCAGTGCCACGACAGGGTTTGAAGCTTTCTTT,CATSATTGFEAFF
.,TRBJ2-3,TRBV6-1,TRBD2,TGTGCCAGCAGCAGAGAACTAGCGGGGGATACGCAGTATTTT,CASSRELAGDTQYF
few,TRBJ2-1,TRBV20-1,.,TGCAGTCCCATGGGGGGTGTCGCGGAGCAGTTCTTC,CSPMGGVAEQFF
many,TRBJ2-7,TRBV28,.,TGTGCCAGCAGTCCAGACTACGAGCAGTACTTC,CASSPDYEQYF
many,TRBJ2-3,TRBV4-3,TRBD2,TGCGCCAGCAGCCAAGATTTGGCGGGGGGGCCTGGTGATACGCAGTATTTT,CASSQDLAGGPGDTQYF
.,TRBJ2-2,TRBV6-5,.,TGTGCCAGCAGTTACGCACTAGCAGCCGGGGAGCTGTTTTTT,CASSYALAAGELFF
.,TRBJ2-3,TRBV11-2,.,TGTGCCAGCAGCCTCTACTTACAATCAGATACGCAGTATTTT,CASSLYLQSDTQYF
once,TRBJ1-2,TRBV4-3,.,TGCGCCAGCAGCCAAACCGGGACCCTACGGTACTATGGCTACACCTTC,CASSQTGTLRYYGYTF
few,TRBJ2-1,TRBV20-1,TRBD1,TGCTGTGCTAGAGATCCGGGACAGGGCGTGTACAATGAGCAGTTCTTC,CCARDPGQGVYNEQFF
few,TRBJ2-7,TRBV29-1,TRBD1,TGCAGCGTTGAAGACCGGAAGACAGGGAACTCCTACGAGCAGTACTTC,CSVEDRKTGNSYEQYF
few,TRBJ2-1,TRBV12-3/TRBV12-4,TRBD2,TGTGCCAGCAGTTTAAGACTAGCGGGGGGGCCGTGGGAGCAGTTCTTC,CASSLRLAGGPWEQFF
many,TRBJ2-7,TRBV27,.,TGTGCCAGCAGTCAAGATGTGGTCTTCCAGACCTACGAGCAGTACTTC,CASSQDVVFQTYEQYF
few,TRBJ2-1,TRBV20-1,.,TGCAGTGCTACCGACAGATTCTCCTACAATGAGCAGTTCTTC,CSATDRFSYNEQFF
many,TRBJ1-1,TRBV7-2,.,TGTGCCAGCTCACCACAGTCCAGGGGCACTGAAGCTTTCTTT,CASSPQSRGTEAFF
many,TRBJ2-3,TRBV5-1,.,TGCGCCAGCAGCCCGGAGGGGGAACAAATGGATACGCAGTATTTT,CASSPEGEQMDTQYF
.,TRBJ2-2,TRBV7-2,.,TGTGCCAGCAGCTTACAAGTAGGCACCGGGGAGCTGTTTTTT,CASSLQVGTGELFF
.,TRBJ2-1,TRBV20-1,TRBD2,TGCAGTGCTAGATCACTAGCGGGGGGGTTGTACAATGAGCAGTTCTTC,CSARSLAGGLYNEQFF
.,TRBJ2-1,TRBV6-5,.,TGTGCCAGCAGATTAGAAAGGAGGAAAAACAATGAGCAGTTCTTC,CASRLERRKNNEQFF
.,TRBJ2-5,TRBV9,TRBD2,TGTGCCAGCAGCGTGTCGACTAGCGGCCAAGAGACCCAGTACTTC,CASSVSTSGQETQYF
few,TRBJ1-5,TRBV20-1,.,TGCAGTGCCGGATGGCCCCGGACGGTTAGCAATCAGCCCCAGCATTTT,CSAGWPRTVSNQPQHF
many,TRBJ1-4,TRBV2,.,TGTGCCAGCAGTGAGGGCAGGGCTAATGAAAAACTGTTTTTT,CASSEGRANEKLFF
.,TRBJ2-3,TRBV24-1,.,TGTGCCACCAGTGGTTTCCCCCCCAGGTCAGATACGCAGTATTTT,CATSGFPPRSDTQYF
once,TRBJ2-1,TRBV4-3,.,TGCGCCAGCAGCCCGTATGACAACTACAATGAGCAGTTCTTC,CASSPYDNYNEQFF
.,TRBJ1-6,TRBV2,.,TGTGCCAGCAGTGAAGCGGGACGGCTTTATTCACCCCTCCACTTT,CASSEAGRLYSPLHF
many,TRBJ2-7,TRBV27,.,TGTGCCAGCAGTTTAATGGGTTCCTACGAGCAGTACTTC,CASSLMGSYEQYF
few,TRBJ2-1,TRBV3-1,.,TGTGCCAGCAGCCTCCTAAGCGAGCAGTTCTTC,CASSLLSEQFF
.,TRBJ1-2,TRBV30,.,TGTGCCTGGAGTGTAATACGTTGGGCAGATAACTATGGCTACACCTTC,CAWSVIRWADNYGYTF
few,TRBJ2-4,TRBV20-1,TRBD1,TGCAGTGCTAAGACAGGGGGTAGCAAAAACATTCAGTACTTC,CSAKTGGSKNIQYF
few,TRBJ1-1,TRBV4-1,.,TGCGCCAGCAGCCCCCAGCCGAGGAGCACTGAAGCTTTCTTT,CASSPQPRSTEAFF
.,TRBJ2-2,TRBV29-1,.,TGCAGCGTTGGGGGGCACACGTCCGGGGAGCTGTTTTTT,CSVGGHTSGELFF
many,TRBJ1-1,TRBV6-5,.,TGTGCCAGCAGTTACTCGAACAGGGCGAACACTGAAGCTTTCTTT,CASSYSNRANTEAFF
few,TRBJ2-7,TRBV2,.,TGTGCCAGCAGCTTTGTCAGGGGCTCCTACGAGCAGTACTTC,CASSFVRGSYEQYF
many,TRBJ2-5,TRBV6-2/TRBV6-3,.,TGTGCCAGCAGACAACTTACTAACTTGGACAGAACTTCGGAGACCCAGTACTTC,CASRQLTNLDRTSETQYF
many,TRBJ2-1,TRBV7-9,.,TGTGCCAGCAGCTCCGACTCCGGTAGGGTCTTC,CASSSDSGRVF
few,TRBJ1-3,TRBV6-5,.,TGTGCCAGCAGTTACTCTGCGGGGGTCTCTGGAAACACCATATATTTT,CASSYSAGVSGNTIYF
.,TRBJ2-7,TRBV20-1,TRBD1,TGCAGTGCGATCACCGGGACAGGGTGGCACGAGCAGTACTTC,CSAITGTGWHEQYF
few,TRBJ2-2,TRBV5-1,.,TGCGCCAGCGCGGCAGGGGAGGCCGGGGAGCTGTTTTTT,CASAAGEAGELFF
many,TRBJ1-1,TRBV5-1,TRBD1,TGCGCCAGCAGCTTGGGGGACAGGGTAAAGACTGAAGCTTTCTTT,CASSLGDRVKTEAFF
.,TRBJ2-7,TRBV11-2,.,TGTGCCAGCAGCTTAGCTGGCAGGGTCCGGATCTACGAGCAGTACTTC,CASSLAGRVRIYEQYF
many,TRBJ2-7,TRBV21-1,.,TGTGCCACCTTTCCAACTAGCGGCTACGAGCAGTACTTC,CATFPTSGYEQYF
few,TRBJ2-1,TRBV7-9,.,TGTGCCAGCAGCTTAGGAGTCATAACCTTATACAATGAGCAGTTCTTC,CASSLGVITLYNEQFF
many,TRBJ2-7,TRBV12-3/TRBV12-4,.,TGTGCCAGCAGTTTAGGTCAGGATACCTACGAGCAGTACTTC,CASSLGQDTYEQYF
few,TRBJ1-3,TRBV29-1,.,TGCAGCGTTGTGCGGGACACCATATATTTT,CSVVRDTIYF